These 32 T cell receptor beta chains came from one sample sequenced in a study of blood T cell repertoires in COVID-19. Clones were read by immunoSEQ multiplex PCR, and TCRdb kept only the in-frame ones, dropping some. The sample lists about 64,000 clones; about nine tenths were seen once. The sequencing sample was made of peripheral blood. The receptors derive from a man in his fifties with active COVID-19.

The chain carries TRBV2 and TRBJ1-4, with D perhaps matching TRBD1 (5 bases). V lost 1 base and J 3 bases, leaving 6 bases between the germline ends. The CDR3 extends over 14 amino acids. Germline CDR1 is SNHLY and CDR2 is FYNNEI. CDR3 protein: CASSEGRANEKLFF. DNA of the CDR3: TGTGCCAGCAGTGAAGGCAGGGCTAATGAAAAACTGTTTTTT.

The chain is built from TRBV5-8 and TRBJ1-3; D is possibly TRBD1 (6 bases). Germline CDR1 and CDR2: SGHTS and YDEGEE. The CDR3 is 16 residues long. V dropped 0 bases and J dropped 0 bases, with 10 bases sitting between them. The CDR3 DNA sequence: TGTGCCAGCAGCTTGGGTCCACAGGGCTCTGGAAACACCATATATTTT. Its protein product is CASSLGPQGSGNTIYF.

DNA of the CDR3: TGTGCCAGCAGCGTGGGACTAGCGGGGGCCGTAAGCACAGATACGCAGTATTTT. This codes for CASSVGLAGAVSTDTQYF. The chain links TRBV9 to TRBJ2-3, with 14 bases lining up with TRBD2. Germline assignment: CDR1 SGDLS and CDR2 YYNGEE. The ends lost 2 bases at V and 0 bases at J; junction bases unmatched: 5. The CDR3 extends over 18 amino acids.

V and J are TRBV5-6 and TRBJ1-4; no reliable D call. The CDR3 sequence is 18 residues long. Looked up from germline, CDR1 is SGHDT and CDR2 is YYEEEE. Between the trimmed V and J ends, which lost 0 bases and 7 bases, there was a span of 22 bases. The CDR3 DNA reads TGTGCCAGCAGCTTGGCGACTGGCCGCCGATCGCGAAGTGAAAAACTGTTTTTT. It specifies CASSLATGRRSRSEKLFF.

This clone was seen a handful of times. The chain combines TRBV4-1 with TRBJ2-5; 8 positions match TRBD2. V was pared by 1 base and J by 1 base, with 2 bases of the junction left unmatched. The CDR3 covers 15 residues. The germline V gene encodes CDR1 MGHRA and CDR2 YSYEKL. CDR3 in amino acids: CASSQVAGGQETQYF. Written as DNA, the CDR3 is TGCGCCAGCAGCCAAGTGGCGGGAGGCCAAGAGACCCAGTACTTC.

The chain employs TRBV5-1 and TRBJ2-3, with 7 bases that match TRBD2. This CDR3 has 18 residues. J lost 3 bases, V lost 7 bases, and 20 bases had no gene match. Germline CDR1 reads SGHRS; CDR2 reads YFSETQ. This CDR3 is CASRHPRVERDWTDTQYF. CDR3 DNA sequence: TGCGCCAGCCGCCACCCTAGAGTAGAGCGGGATTGGACAGATACGCAGTATTTT.

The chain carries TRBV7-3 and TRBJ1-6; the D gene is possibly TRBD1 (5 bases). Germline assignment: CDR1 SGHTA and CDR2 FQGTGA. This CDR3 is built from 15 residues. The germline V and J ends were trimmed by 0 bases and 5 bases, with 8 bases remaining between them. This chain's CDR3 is CASSLTGVDNSPLHF. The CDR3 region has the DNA TGTGCCAGCAGCTTAACAGGGGTGGATAATTCACCCCTCCACTTT.

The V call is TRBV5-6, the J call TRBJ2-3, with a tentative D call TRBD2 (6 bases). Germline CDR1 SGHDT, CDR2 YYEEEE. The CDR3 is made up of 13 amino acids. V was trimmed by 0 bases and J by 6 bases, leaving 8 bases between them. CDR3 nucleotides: TGTGCCAGCAGCTTGGCCCGGGGGGATACGCAGTATTTT. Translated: CASSLARGDTQYF.

CDR3 region: CASSQGLAGGPYMYEQYF. CDR3 nucleotides: TGTGCCAGCAGCCAAGGACTAGCGGGAGGCCCCTATATGTACGAGCAGTACTTC. This chain links TRBV4-2 with TRBJ2-7; 13 bases match TRBD2. From germline, CDR1 is LGHNA and CDR2 YNFKEQ. This CDR3 comprises 18 residues. Trimming took 1 base from V and 4 from J; bases not matched to a gene: 10.

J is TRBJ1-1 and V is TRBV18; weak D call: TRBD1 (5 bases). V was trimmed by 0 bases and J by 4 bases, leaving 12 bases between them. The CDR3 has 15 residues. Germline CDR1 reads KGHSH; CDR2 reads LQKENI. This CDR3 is CASSPPGGESTEAFF. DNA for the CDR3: TGTGCCAGCTCACCACCGGGAGGGGAGAGCACTGAAGCTTTCTTT.

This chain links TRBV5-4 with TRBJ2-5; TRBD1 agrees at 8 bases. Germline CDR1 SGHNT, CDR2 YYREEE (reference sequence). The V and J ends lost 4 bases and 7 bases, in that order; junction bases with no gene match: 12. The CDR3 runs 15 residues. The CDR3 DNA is TGTGCCAGCAGCGGATCCGGGACAGGTTATGTGACCCAGTACTTC. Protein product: CASSGSGTGYVTQYF.

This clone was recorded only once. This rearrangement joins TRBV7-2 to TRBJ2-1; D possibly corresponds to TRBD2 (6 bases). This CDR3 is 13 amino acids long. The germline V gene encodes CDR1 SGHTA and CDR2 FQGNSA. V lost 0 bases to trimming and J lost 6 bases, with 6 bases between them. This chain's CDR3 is CASSLARGNEQFF. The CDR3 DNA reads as TGTGCCAGCAGCTTAGCGCGGGGCAATGAGCAGTTCTTC.

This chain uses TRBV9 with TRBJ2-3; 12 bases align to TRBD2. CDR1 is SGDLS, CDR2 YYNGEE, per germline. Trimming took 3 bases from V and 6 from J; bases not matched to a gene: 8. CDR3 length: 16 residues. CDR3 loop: CASSDGTSGLGDTQYF. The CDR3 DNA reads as TGTGCCAGCAGCGACGGGACTAGCGGGCTCGGGGATACGCAGTATTTT.

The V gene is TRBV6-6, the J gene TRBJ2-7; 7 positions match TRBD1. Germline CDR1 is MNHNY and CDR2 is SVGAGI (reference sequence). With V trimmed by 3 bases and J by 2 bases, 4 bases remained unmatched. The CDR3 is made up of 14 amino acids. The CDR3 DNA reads TGTGCCAGCAGTTATGACAGGGCGACCTACGAGCAGTACTTC. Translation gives CASSYDRATYEQYF.

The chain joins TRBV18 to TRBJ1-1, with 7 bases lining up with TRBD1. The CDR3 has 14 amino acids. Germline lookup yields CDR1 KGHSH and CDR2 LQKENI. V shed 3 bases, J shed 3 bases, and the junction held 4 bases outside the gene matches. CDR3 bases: TGTGCCAGCTCACCGACAGGGAAGGACACTGAAGCTTTCTTT. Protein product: CASSPTGKDTEAFF.

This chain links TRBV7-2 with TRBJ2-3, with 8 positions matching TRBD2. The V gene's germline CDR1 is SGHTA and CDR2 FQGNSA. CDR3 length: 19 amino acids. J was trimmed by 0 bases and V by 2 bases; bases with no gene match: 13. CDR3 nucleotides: TGTGCCAGCAGCTTAAGAAGCGGGAGATCGGGTCGAAGCACAGATACGCAGTATTTT. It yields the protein CASSLRSGRSGRSTDTQYF.

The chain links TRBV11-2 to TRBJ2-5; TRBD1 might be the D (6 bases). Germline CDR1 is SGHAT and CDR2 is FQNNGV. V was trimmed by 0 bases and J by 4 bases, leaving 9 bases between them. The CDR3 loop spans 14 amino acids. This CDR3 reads CASSLELGGETQYF. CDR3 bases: TGTGCCAGCAGCTTAGAATTAGGGGGAGAGACCCAGTACTTC.

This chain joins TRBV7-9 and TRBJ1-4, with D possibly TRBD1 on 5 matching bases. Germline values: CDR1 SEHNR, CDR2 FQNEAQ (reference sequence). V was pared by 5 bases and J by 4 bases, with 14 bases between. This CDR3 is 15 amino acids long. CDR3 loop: CASSPRQSGNEKLFF. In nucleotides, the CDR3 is TGTGCCAGCAGCCCCAGACAGAGTGGTAATGAAAAACTGTTTTTT. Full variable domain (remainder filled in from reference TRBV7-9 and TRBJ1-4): DTGVSQNPRHKITKRGQNVTFRCDPISEHNRLYWYRQTLGQGPEFLTYFQNEAQLEKSRLLSDRFSAERPKGSFSTLEIQRTEQGDSAMYLCASSPRQSGNEKLFFGSGTQLSVL.

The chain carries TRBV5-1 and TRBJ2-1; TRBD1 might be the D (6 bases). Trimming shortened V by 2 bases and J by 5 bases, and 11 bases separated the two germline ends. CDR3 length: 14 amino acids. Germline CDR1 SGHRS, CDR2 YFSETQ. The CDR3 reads CASSLLGGNNEQFF. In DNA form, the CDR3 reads TGCGCCAGCAGCTTACTAGGGGGTAACAATGAGCAGTTCTTC.

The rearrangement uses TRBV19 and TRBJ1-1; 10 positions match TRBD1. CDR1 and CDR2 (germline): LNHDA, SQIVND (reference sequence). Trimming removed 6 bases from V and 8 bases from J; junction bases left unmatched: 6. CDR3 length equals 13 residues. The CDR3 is CASSSDRGREAFF. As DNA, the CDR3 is TGTGCCAGTAGCTCCGACAGGGGGCGCGAAGCTTTCTTT.

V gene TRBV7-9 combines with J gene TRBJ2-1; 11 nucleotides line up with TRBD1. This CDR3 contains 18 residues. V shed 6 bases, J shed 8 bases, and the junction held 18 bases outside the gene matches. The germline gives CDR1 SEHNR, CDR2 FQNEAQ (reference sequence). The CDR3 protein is CASSHPPAGQGAKYEQFF. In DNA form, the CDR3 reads TGTGCCAGCAGTCATCCACCGGCCGGACAGGGGGCGAAGTATGAGCAGTTCTTC.

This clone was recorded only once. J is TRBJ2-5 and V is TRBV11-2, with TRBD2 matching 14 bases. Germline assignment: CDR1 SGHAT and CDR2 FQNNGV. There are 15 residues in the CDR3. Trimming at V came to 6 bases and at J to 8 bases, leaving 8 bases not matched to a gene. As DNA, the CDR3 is TGTGCCAGCAGGCAGACTAGCGGGGGGGCCGGAACCCAGTACTTC. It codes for CASRQTSGGAGTQYF. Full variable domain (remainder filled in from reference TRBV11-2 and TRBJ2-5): EAGVAQSPRYKIIEKRQSVAFWCNPISGHATLYWYQQILGQGPKLLIQFQNNGVVDDSQLPKDRFSAERLKGVDSTLKIQPAKLEDSAVYLCASRQTSGGAGTQYFGPGTRLLVL.

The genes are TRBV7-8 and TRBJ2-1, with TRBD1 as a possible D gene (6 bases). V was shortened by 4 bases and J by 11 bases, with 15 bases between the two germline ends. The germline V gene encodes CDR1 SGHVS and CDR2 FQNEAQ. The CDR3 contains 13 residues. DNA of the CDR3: TGTGCCAGCAGCTCGCTTCTACAGGGCAAGCAGTTCTTC. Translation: CASSSLLQGKQFF.

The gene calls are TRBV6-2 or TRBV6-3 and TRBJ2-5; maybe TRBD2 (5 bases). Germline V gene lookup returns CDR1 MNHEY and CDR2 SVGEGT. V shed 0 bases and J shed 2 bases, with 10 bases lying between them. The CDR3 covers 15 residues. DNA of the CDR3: TGTGCCAGCAGTTACTCCCTAGCAGTACAAGAGACCCAGTACTTC. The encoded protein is CASSYSLAVQETQYF.

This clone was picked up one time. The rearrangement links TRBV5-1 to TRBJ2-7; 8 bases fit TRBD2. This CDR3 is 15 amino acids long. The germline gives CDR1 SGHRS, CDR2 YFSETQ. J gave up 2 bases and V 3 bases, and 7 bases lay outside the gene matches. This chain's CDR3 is CASSSLAGGPYEQYF. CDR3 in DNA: TGCGCCAGCAGCTCCCTGGCGGGAGGACCCTACGAGCAGTACTTC. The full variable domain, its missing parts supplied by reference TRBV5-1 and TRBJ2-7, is KAGVTQTPRYLIKTRGQQVTLSCSPISGHRSVSWYQQTPGQGLQFLFEYFSETQRNKGNFPGRFSGRQFSNSRSEMNVSTLELGDSALYLCASSSLAGGPYEQYFGPGTRLTVT.

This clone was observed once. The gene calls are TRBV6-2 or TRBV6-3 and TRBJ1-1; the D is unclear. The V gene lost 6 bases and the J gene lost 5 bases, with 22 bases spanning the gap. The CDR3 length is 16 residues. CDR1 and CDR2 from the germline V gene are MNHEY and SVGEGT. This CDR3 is CASSESFFGQRTEAFF. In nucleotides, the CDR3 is TGTGCCAGCAGCGAGTCATTTTTTGGGCAGCGGACTGAAGCTTTCTTT.

CDR3 protein: CASSIQGGSTDTQYF. Here the CDR3 DNA reads TGCGCCAGCAGTATTCAGGGAGGGAGCACAGATACGCAGTATTTT. The chain joins TRBV4-3 to TRBJ2-3; 7 nucleotides agree with TRBD2. The length of the CDR3 is 15 residues. After removal of 6 bases from V and 0 bases from J, the junction contained 6 bases not matched to a gene. The germline gives CDR1 LGHNA, CDR2 YSLEER.

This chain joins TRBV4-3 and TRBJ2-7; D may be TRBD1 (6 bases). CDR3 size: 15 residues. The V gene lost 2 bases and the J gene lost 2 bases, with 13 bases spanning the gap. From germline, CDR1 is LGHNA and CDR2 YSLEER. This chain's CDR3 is CASSQIWDKAYEQYF. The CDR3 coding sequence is TGCGCCAGCAGCCAAATTTGGGACAAAGCCTACGAGCAGTACTTC.

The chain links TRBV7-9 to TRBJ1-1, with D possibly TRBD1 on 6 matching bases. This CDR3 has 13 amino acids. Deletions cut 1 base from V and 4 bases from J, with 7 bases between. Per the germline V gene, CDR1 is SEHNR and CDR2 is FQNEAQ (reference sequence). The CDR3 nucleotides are TGTGCCAGCAGCTTAGACAGGGCCACTGAAGCTTTCTTT. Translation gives CASSLDRATEAFF.

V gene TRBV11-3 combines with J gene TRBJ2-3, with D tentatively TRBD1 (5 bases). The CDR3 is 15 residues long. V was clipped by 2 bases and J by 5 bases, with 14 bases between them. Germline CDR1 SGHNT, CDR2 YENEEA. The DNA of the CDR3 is TGTGCCAGCAGCTTATATGGGGCTACGGGAGATACGCAGTATTTT. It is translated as CASSLYGATGDTQYF.

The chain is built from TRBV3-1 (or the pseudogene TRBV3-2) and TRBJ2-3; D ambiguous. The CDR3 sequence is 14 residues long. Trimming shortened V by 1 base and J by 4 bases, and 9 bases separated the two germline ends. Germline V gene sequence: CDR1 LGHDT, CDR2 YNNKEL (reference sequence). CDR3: CASSQGRRPDTQYF. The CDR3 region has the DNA TGTGCCAGCAGCCAAGGGAGACGCCCAGATACGCAGTATTTT.

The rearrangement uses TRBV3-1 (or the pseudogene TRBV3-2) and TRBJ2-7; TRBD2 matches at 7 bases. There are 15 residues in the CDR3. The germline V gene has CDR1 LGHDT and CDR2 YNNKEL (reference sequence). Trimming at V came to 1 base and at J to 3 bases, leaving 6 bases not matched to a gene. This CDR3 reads CASSQVTSALYEQYF. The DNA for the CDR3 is TGTGCCAGCAGCCAAGTAACTAGCGCCCTCTACGAGCAGTACTTC.